The 20 T cell receptor beta chains in this list originate from one sample, sequenced in a study of T cells in Graves' hyperthyroidism and ophthalmopathy. Template material for amplifying TCR beta CDR3 regions consisted of RNA transcripts. RT-PCR in the first round (using the HTBI primer set) targeted the TCR CDR3. TCRdb re-called the multiplex PCR reads through MiXCR, storing one row per CDR3 protein. This table has approximately 620,000 distinct CDR3 sequences, about 15% appearing once. The sample was blood. The receptors shown here come from a woman aged 25 to 39 with Graves' hyperthyroidism that later progressed to Graves' ophthalmopathy.

This clonotype was seen a few times. This chain's CDR3 is CASRTDNEQFF. CDR3 bases: TGTGCCAGCAGGACAGACAATGAGCAGTTCTTC. The chain links TRBV28 to TRBJ2-1, with D tentatively TRBD1 (5 bases). V lost 6 bases to trimming and J lost 5 bases, with 5 bases between them. CDR3 length: 11 residues. The V gene's germline CDR1 is MDHEN and CDR2 SYDVKM.

This clonotype has at least ten counts. This chain connects TRBV28 to TRBJ2-7, with 10 bases identical to TRBD1. Losses at the gene ends were 6 bases for V and 6 bases for J; bases not matched to a gene: 11. This CDR3 is built from 15 residues. CDR1 is MDHEN and CDR2 is SYDVKM in the germline V gene. CDR3 loop: CASSHTGTGVREQYF. In DNA form, the CDR3 reads TGTGCCAGCAGCCATACCGGGACAGGGGTCCGCGAGCAGTACTTC.

The chain carries TRBV4-3 and TRBJ1-2, with D tentatively TRBD1 (5 bases). The V end was cut by 0 bases, the J end by 4 bases, with 12 bases between. CDR1 and CDR2 (germline): LGHNA, YSLEER. This CDR3 region has 15 residues. The CDR3 protein is CASSQDLTAPYGYTF. The CDR3 DNA is TGCGCCAGCAGCCAAGATCTGACAGCCCCCTATGGCTACACCTTC.

The chain recombines TRBV19 with TRBJ2-5, with D unclear. The V gene lost 2 bases and the J gene lost 2 bases, with 3 bases spanning the gap. Germline CDR1 is LNHDA and CDR2 is SQIVND (reference sequence). The CDR3 extends over 12 amino acids. CDR3 coding DNA: TGTGCCAGTAGTATAAATCAAGAGACCCAGTACTTC. This encodes CASSINQETQYF. The complete variable domain, with remaining parts taken from reference TRBV19 and TRBJ2-5, reads DGGITQSPKYLFRKEGQNVTLSCEQNLNHDAMYWYRQDPGQGLRLIYYSQIVNDFQKGDIAEGYSVSREKKESFPLTVTSAQKNPTAFYLCASSINQETQYFGPGTRLLVL.

The chain carries TRBV20-1 and TRBJ2-5; D unresolved. The length of the CDR3 is 13 residues. Germline CDR1 and CDR2: DFQATT and SNEGSKA (reference sequence). Trimming cost V 6 bases and J 5 bases, with 16 bases left between them. The CDR3 bases are TGCAGTGCACCGTCCCCAGTATCGGAGACCCAGTACTTC. It is translated as CSAPSPVSETQYF.

The rearrangement links TRBV6-1 to TRBJ2-5; D gene uncertain. The CDR3 length is 13 residues. From germline, CDR1 is MNHNS and CDR2 SASEGT. Between the trimmed V and J ends, which lost 6 bases and 2 bases, there was a span of 10 bases. The chain's CDR3 is CASSPIGQETQYF. The DNA for the CDR3 is TGTGCCAGCAGCCCCATAGGGCAAGAGACCCAGTACTTC.

The rearrangement links TRBV19 to TRBJ1-3; D call uncertain. This CDR3 contains 15 residues. Germline values: CDR1 LNHDA, CDR2 SQIVND (reference sequence). The V end lost 3 bases, the J end lost 8 bases, and 17 bases lay between the germline ends. This chain's CDR3 is CASSINLRSWDTIYF. CDR3 bases: TGTGCCAGTAGTATTAATCTGCGGAGCTGGGACACCATATATTTT.

This clonotype has just a few counts. V is TRBV15 and J is TRBJ2-3; D might be TRBD2 (6 bases). The germline gives CDR1 LNHNV, CDR2 YYDKDF (reference sequence). Deletions cut 3 bases from V and 5 bases from J, with 12 bases between. This CDR3 spans 14 amino acids. CDR3 region: CATSSYRERDTQYF. CDR3 bases: TGTGCCACCAGCAGCTACCGGGAGCGAGATACGCAGTATTTT.

This chain connects TRBV10-1 to TRBJ1-1, with D uncertain. In germline, CDR1 is WNHNN, CDR2 SYGVQD (reference sequence). The CDR3 has 13 amino acids. The V end was cut by 0 bases, the J end by 6 bases, with 8 bases between. CDR3 nucleotides: TGCGCCAGCAGTGAGTCTTTGGACGCTGAAGCTTTCTTT. Translation gives CASSESLDAEAFF.

This clonotype showed up many times. The chain is built from TRBV2 and TRBJ1-3; 7 nucleotides agree with TRBD1. The V gene's germline CDR1 is SNHLY and CDR2 FYNNEI. The CDR3 is 15 amino acids. The junction had 4 bases not matched to a gene; V was cut back by 5 bases and J by 0 bases. The CDR3 DNA reads TGTGCCAGCAGTTTACAGGGGCCCTCTGGAAACACCATATATTTT. This encodes CASSLQGPSGNTIYF.

The sample holds a few counts of this clonotype. The chain carries TRBV19 and TRBJ1-1; D not resolved. The V gene's germline CDR1 is LNHDA and CDR2 SQIVND (reference sequence). V was clipped by 5 bases and J by 0 bases, with 13 bases between them. CDR3 length: 15 residues. The CDR3 protein is CASSPDSVLNTEAFF. The CDR3 DNA reads TGTGCCAGTAGTCCGGACTCGGTCTTGAACACTGAAGCTTTCTTT.

This clonotype has only a few counts. The chain links TRBV19 to TRBJ2-2; tentatively, D is TRBD1 (6 bases). This CDR3 contains 14 residues. The germline V and J ends were trimmed by 4 bases and 3 bases, with 9 bases remaining between them. Germline V CDR1 and CDR2: LNHDA, SQIVND (reference sequence). The CDR3 nucleotides read TGTGCCAGTAGTAGGGGGCGGGACACCGGGGAGCTGTTTTTT. Residues: CASSRGRDTGELFF.

The chain employs TRBV12-3 or TRBV12-4 and TRBJ1-1; D unclear. Trimming cost V 0 bases and J 6 bases, with 17 bases left between them. The CDR3 totals 16 residues. The CDR3 DNA sequence: TGTGCCAGCAGTTTAGCGGGTGGGGTCCGTGGGGCTGAAGCTTTCTTT. The encoded protein is CASSLAGGVRGAEAFF.

The chain combines TRBV10-1 with TRBJ1-4, with D tentatively TRBD1 (5 bases). Germline V CDR1 and CDR2: WNHNN, SYGVQD (reference sequence). Trimming stripped 0 bases from V and 9 bases from J, with 8 bases between. The CDR3 spans 13 residues. CDR3 DNA: TGCGCCAGCAGTGAGTCAACAGGAAAAAAACTGTTTTTT. It encodes CASSESTGKKLFF.

This clonotype was recorded at least ten times. The chain links TRBV7-2 to TRBJ2-5; 8 bases are a match to TRBD2. Germline V gives CDR1 SGHTA, CDR2 FQGNSA. The CDR3 sequence is 16 residues long. Germline trimming cut 5 bases from V and 4 bases from J; bases unmatched to any gene: 12. In DNA, the CDR3 is TGTGCCAGCAGCCGGGGGGGGGAGGGCCTCTCAGAGACCCAGTACTTC. Translated, it gives CASSRGGEGLSETQYF.

This chain uses TRBV30 with TRBJ2-5; D is unresolved. V was shortened by 0 bases and J by 1 base, with 6 bases between the two germline ends. The CDR3 consists of 13 residues. The germline V gene has CDR1 GTSNPN and CDR2 SVGIG (reference sequence). The CDR3, as DNA: TGTGCCTGGAGTGTACAGTCCCAAGAGACCCAGTACTTC. Translated: CAWSVQSQETQYF.

This clonotype showed up just once. A much larger clonotype is one base distant, so this may be a read error. This chain's CDR3 is CASSMIWGLGEELFF. In DNA form, the CDR3 reads TGTGCCAGTAGTATGATTTGGGGGCTGGGTGAAGAACTGTTTTTT. The chain has TRBV19 and TRBJ1-4; D possibly corresponds to TRBD1 (6 bases). Germline CDR1 LNHDA, CDR2 SQIVND (reference sequence). This CDR3 has 15 amino acids.

In this sample, this clonotype turned up many times. This rearrangement joins TRBV30 to TRBJ2-1; perhaps TRBD2 as D (5 bases). The germline gives CDR1 GTSNPN, CDR2 SVGIG (reference sequence). Trimming took 3 bases from V and 8 from J, leaving 5 bases between them. The CDR3 runs 10 residues. The CDR3 nucleotides are TGTGCCTGGAGCGGGGATGAGCAGTTCTTC. Amino acid sequence: CAWSGDEQFF.

The chain recombines TRBV20-1 with TRBJ2-6; tentative D call: TRBD2 (6 bases). The germline V and J ends were trimmed by 4 bases and 1 base, with 8 bases remaining between them. The CDR3 is made up of 14 amino acids. Per the germline V gene, CDR1 is DFQATT and CDR2 is SNEGSKA (reference sequence). The DNA of the CDR3 is TGCAGTGCTAAACGGGGGTCTGGGGCCAACGTCCTGACTTTC. The encoded protein is CSAKRGSGANVLTF.

Ten or more counts support this clonotype. The V gene is TRBV7-2, the J gene TRBJ1-5; D remains unclear. This CDR3 has 12 residues. Germline CDR1 SGHTA, CDR2 FQGNSA. V lost 4 bases to trimming and J lost 9 bases, with 10 bases between them. CDR3 nucleotide sequence: TGTGCCAGCAGCTCAGGCTCGGGGCCCCAGCATTTT. Protein product: CASSSGSGPQHF.